The rows below give T cell receptor beta chains drawn from one sample of a study of cytomegalovirus exposure and HLA in healthy donors. Sequenced by immunoSEQ multiplex PCR; TCRdb stores in-frame clones only, minus some. The sample consists of 80,000 to 130,000 clones, about 70% of them appearing once. The sequencing sample was made of PBMCs. The receptors come from a woman between 18 and 29 years old in good health and CMV-seropositive. Both conserved end residues are part of each CDR3. Each record gives: clone size, CDR3 length, J gene, D gene, V gene, CDR3 protein, CDR3 DNA. D genes are given only for firm matches. A clone size is listed for some rows: how often the clone was seen (once, few, many), or a class if it is expanded.

clone size: .
CDR3 length: 13
J gene: TRBJ2-7
D gene: .
V gene: TRBV10-3
CDR3 protein: CAISESGSYEQYF
CDR3 DNA: TGTGCCATCAGTGAGTCGGGCAGCTACGAGCAGTACTTC

clone size: .
CDR3 length: 11
J gene: TRBJ2-7
D gene: .
V gene: TRBV7-2
CDR3 protein: CASARNYEQYF
CDR3 DNA: TGTGCCAGCGCTAGAAACTACGAGCAGTACTTC

clone size: .
CDR3 length: 18
J gene: TRBJ2-2
D gene: .
V gene: TRBV19
CDR3 protein: CASSLTLDPTVVTGELFF
CDR3 DNA: TGTGCCAGTAGTCTAACGCTCGACCCGACAGTGGTCACCGGGGAGCTGTTTTTT

clone size: once
CDR3 length: 14
J gene: TRBJ2-3
D gene: TRBD1
V gene: TRBV19
CDR3 protein: CASSTSTGGDTQYF
CDR3 DNA: TGTGCCAGTAGTACCTCGACAGGGGGAGATACGCAGTATTTT

clone size: .
CDR3 length: 16
J gene: TRBJ2-1
D gene: .
V gene: TRBV6-4
CDR3 protein: CASSDGPLGQRKEQFF
CDR3 DNA: TGTGCCAGCAGTGACGGTCCCCTTGGACAGCGGAAGGAGCAGTTCTTC

clone size: .
CDR3 length: 15
J gene: TRBJ2-7
D gene: TRBD2
V gene: TRBV5-1
CDR3 protein: CASSFRTSSSYEQYF
CDR3 DNA: TGCGCCAGCAGCTTCCGGACTAGCAGCTCCTACGAGCAGTACTTC

clone size: few
CDR3 length: 16
J gene: TRBJ2-3
D gene: .
V gene: TRBV4-3
CDR3 protein: CASSRAFNLGTDTQYF
CDR3 DNA: TGCGCCAGCAGCCGTGCGTTCAACCTGGGCACAGATACGCAGTATTTT

clone size: .
CDR3 length: 16
J gene: TRBJ2-1
D gene: TRBD2
V gene: TRBV5-4
CDR3 protein: CASSSPELANNNEQFF
CDR3 DNA: TGTGCCAGCAGCTCTCCCGAACTAGCGAACAACAATGAGCAGTTCTTC

clone size: once
CDR3 length: 17
J gene: TRBJ2-3
D gene: TRBD2
V gene: TRBV27
CDR3 protein: CASKAWLAGESTDTQYF
CDR3 DNA: TGTGCCAGCAAAGCGTGGCTAGCGGGGGAGAGCACAGATACGCAGTATTTT

clone size: .
CDR3 length: 12
J gene: TRBJ2-7
D gene: .
V gene: TRBV29-1
CDR3 protein: CSVKRQTGEQYF
CDR3 DNA: TGCAGCGTGAAGCGTCAGACGGGTGAGCAGTACTTC